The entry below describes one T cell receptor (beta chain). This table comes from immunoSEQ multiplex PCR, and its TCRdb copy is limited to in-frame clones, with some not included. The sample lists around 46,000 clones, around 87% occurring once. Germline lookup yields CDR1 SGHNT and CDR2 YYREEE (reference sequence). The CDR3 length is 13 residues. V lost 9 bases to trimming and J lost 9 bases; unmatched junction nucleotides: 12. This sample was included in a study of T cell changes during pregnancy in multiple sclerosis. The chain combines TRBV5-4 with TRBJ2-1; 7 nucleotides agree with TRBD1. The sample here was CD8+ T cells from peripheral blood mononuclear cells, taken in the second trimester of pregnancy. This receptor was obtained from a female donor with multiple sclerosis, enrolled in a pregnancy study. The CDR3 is CATISGTGVEQFF. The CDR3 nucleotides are TGTGCCACAATCTCCGGTACAGGGGTTGAGCAGTTCTTC.